This entry lists 5 T cell receptor beta chains sequenced from one sample in a study of blood T cells in healthy people across ages. The second PCR ran about 7 to 12 cycles with a sample-barcoded 5' primer and J-beta primers. TCRdb fed the 5' RACE reads into MiXCR, producing one record per CDR3 protein. The table shows roughly 500,000 distinct CDR3 sequences, with roughly 28% occurring only once. The sequenced sample consisted of blood. The receptor source for this set is a woman in her 70s in good health.

The chain employs TRBV6-2 or TRBV6-3 and TRBJ2-1, with a tentative D call TRBD1 (5 bases). There are 15 residues in the CDR3. V was clipped by 4 bases and J by 2 bases, with 12 bases between them. The germline V gene has CDR1 MNHEY and CDR2 SVGEGT. In nucleotides, the CDR3 is TGTGCCAGCAGTTCGCAGGGTGGGACCTACAATGAGCAGTTCTTC. It is translated as CASSSQGGTYNEQFF.

This clonotype turned up a few times. The chain uses TRBV5-1 and TRBJ1-2; TRBD1 aligns across 9 bases. This CDR3 comprises 15 residues. Germline V lookup: CDR1 SGHRS, CDR2 YFSETQ. J was trimmed by 4 bases and V by 3 bases; bases with no gene match: 7. This CDR3 is CASSSGTGFFYGYTF. In DNA form, the CDR3 reads TGCGCCAGCAGCTCGGGGACAGGGTTTTTCTATGGCTACACCTTC.

The rearrangement joins TRBV20-1 to TRBJ2-7; no reliable D call. Germline loops: CDR1 DFQATT, CDR2 SNEGSKA (reference sequence). CDR3 length: 14 amino acids. V lost 0 bases, J lost 6 bases, and 15 bases lay in between. The CDR3 sequence is CSARDPNNSGEQYF. The CDR3 DNA sequence: TGCAGTGCTAGAGATCCAAACAACAGTGGCGAGCAGTACTTC.

The rearrangement uses TRBV2 and TRBJ1-6; D possibly corresponds to TRBD1 (5 bases). The CDR3 is made up of 13 amino acids. Germline lookup yields CDR1 SNHLY and CDR2 FYNNEI. V lost 8 bases, J lost 8 bases, and 13 bases lay in between. The CDR3 protein is CASAPGTDSPLHF. DNA of the CDR3: TGTGCCAGCGCACCCGGGACTGATTCACCCCTCCACTTT.

There are a few counts of this clonotype. V gene TRBV24-1 combines with J gene TRBJ2-7; 10 bases map to TRBD1. Per germline, CDR1 KGHDR and CDR2 SFDVKD. V shed 4 bases and J 4 bases; nucleotides not matched to a gene: 9. The CDR3 contains 16 residues. Written as DNA, the CDR3 is TGTGCCACCAGTGACCCCAGACAGGGGGCCCCATACGAGCAGTACTTC. This codes for CATSDPRQGAPYEQYF.